This T cell receptor (beta chain) was observed in a study of cytomegalovirus exposure and HLA in healthy donors. Study-level results: Likely technical artifact: a cluster of highly shared sequence variants. The study designated 160 or so TCR beta chains cytomegalovirus-associated. Later analysis indicated greater clonal expansion among HLA-associated TCR beta chains than among equally common other chains.

PCR involved 60 Vbeta and 13 Jbeta primers. Assay used: immunoSEQ multiplex PCR; TCRdb lists only in-frame clones, some missing. This sample yields more than 95,000 clones, of which more than 75% are seen a single time; roughly 1.7% belongs to the top ten. In the case of this clone: Its specificity is unknown.

While unrecorded immune exposures were likely, the donors were nominally healthy when sampled. This clonotype was obtained from a woman in her forties in good health and CMV-seronegative. The sample taken for sequencing was PBMCs.

CDR3: CASSLGSGYGYTF. The CDR3 DNA sequence: TGTGCCAGCAGCCTCGGCTCGGGCTATGGCTACACCTTC. The J gene is TRBJ1-2, the V gene TRBV7-9, with unresolved D. Trimming stripped 5 bases from V and 4 bases from J, with 11 bases between. The length of the CDR3 is 13 residues. Germline values: CDR1 SEHNR, CDR2 FQNEAQ (reference sequence). Using reference TRBV7-9 and TRBJ1-2 for the parts outside the CDR3, the full variable domain is DTGVSQNPRHKITKRGQNVTFRCDPISEHNRLYWYRQTLGQGPEFLTYFQNEAQLEKSRLLSDRFSAERPKGSFSTLEIQRTEQGDSAMYLCASSLGSGYGYTFGSGTRLTVV.